The 8 T cell receptor beta chains in this list originate from one sample, sequenced in a study of T cell responses to AZD1222 COVID-19 vaccine. TCRdb's table, derived via immunoSEQ multiplex PCR, lists solely in-frame clones and lacks some. Found here are some 130,000 clones, 92% of them singletons; the top ten hold 0.9% to 1.3%. Specimen: peripheral blood, collected 28 days after the second AZD1222 dose. The receptors come from an adult who received the AZD1222 COVID-19 vaccine.

The chain employs TRBV19 and TRBJ2-2; 11 bases agree with TRBD2. V dropped 4 bases and J dropped 8; count of bases not matched to a gene: 6. The CDR3 has 15 amino acids. Germline CDR1 is LNHDA and CDR2 is SQIVND (reference sequence). CDR3 in amino acids: CASSTGLAETGELFF. The CDR3, as DNA: TGTGCCAGTAGTACGGGACTAGCGGAGACAGGGGAGCTGTTTTTT.

The chain carries TRBV6-5 and TRBJ2-7, with 9 bases aligning to TRBD2. The CDR3 spans 15 residues. The V and J ends lost 3 bases and 4 bases, in that order; junction bases with no gene match: 7. The germline V gene encodes CDR1 MNHEY and CDR2 SVGAGI. The CDR3 protein is CASSYQGTSPYEQYF. Here the CDR3 DNA reads TGTGCCAGCAGTTATCAAGGGACTAGCCCATACGAGCAGTACTTC.

This CDR3 reads CASSPTGTVSYEQYF. CDR3 coding DNA: TGTGCCAGCAGCCCCACCGGGACGGTCTCCTACGAGCAGTACTTC. The V gene is TRBV7-2, the J gene TRBJ2-7, with D perhaps given as TRBD1 or TRBD2 (5 bases each). In germline, CDR1 is SGHTA, CDR2 FQGNSA. V lost 5 bases and J 0 bases, leaving 14 bases between the germline ends. The CDR3 runs 15 residues.

The rearrangement links TRBV20-1 to TRBJ2-7; D is uncertain. The CDR3 runs 12 residues. Germline CDR1 DFQATT, CDR2 SNEGSKA (reference sequence). V shed 3 bases and J shed 4 bases, with 10 bases lying between them. The CDR3 DNA reads TGCAGTGCTAGTGGGAATGCATACGAGCAGTACTTC. Its translation is CSASGNAYEQYF.

The V call is TRBV18, the J call TRBJ1-6, with D perhaps TRBD1 (5 bases). The CDR3 runs to 18 residues. The germline CDR1 and CDR2 sequences are KGHSH and LQKENI. V gave up 3 bases and J gave up 0 bases, with 15 bases separating them. CDR3 sequence: CASSPTGQSGSYNSPLHF. The CDR3 coding sequence is TGTGCCAGCTCACCCACGGGGCAGTCCGGCTCCTATAATTCACCCCTCCACTTT.

The V and J genes are TRBV29-1 and TRBJ2-2; D possibly corresponds to TRBD1 (6 bases). V lost 1 base to trimming and J lost 5 bases, with 11 bases between them. Looked up from germline, CDR1 is SQVTM and CDR2 is ANQGSEA. This CDR3 has 14 amino acids. CDR3 residues: CSVEVGTLTGELFF. Here the CDR3 DNA reads TGCAGCGTTGAAGTCGGGACATTGACCGGGGAGCTGTTTTTT.

The chain couples TRBV24-1 to TRBJ2-1, with D uncertain. The V end was cut by 0 bases, the J end by 12 bases, with 5 bases between. The CDR3 loop spans 11 amino acids. Looked up from germline, CDR1 is KGHDR and CDR2 is SFDVKD. The CDR3 DNA reads as TGTGCCACCAGTGATTTGCTAGGGCAGTTCTTC. It translates to CATSDLLGQFF.

The gene calls are TRBV21-1 and TRBJ2-1; TRBD2 is the table's D call and was not checked against the DNA. TRBV21-1 constitutes a pseudogene. The CDR3 extends over 12 amino acids. CDR3 in DNA: TGTGCCAGCAGCGTCTCTACGGCGGCGCAGTTCTTC. Amino acid sequence: CASSVSTAAQFF.